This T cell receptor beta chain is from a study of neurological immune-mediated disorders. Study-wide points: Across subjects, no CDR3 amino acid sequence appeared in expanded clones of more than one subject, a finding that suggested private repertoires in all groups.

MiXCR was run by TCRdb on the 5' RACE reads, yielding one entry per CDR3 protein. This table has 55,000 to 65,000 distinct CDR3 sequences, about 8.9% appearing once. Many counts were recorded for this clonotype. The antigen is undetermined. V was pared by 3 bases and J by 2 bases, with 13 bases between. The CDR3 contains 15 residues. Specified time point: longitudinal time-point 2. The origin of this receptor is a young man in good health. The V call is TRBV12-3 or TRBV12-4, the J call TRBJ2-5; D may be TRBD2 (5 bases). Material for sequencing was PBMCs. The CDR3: CASSFPGLVQETQYF. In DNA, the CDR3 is TGTGCCAGCAGTTTCCCTGGACTTGTTCAAGAGACCCAGTACTTC.